This TCR beta chain was obtained from a study of identical twins. Germline trimming cut 3 bases from V and 4 bases from J; bases unmatched to any gene: 12. The germline gives CDR1 KGHDR, CDR2 SFDVKD. This CDR3 is built from 19 residues. A universal primer site came from template switching; cDNA carried unique molecular identifiers. TCRdb re-derived calls from the 5' RACE reads in MiXCR, one entry per CDR3 protein. The sample carries nearly 900,000 distinct CDR3 sequences, roughly an eighth recorded once. These data are also associated with another study on yellow fever vaccine responses in identical twins.

The chain has TRBV24-1 and TRBJ2-2; 11 bases map to TRBD2. This TCR came from a woman in her late teens or twenties in good health. The material sequenced was PBMCs. In DNA, the CDR3 is TGTGCCACCAGTGATCCCCCCGGGACTAGCGGAACCCGCACCGGGGAGCTGTTTTTT. Translating gives CATSDPPGTSGTRTGELFF.